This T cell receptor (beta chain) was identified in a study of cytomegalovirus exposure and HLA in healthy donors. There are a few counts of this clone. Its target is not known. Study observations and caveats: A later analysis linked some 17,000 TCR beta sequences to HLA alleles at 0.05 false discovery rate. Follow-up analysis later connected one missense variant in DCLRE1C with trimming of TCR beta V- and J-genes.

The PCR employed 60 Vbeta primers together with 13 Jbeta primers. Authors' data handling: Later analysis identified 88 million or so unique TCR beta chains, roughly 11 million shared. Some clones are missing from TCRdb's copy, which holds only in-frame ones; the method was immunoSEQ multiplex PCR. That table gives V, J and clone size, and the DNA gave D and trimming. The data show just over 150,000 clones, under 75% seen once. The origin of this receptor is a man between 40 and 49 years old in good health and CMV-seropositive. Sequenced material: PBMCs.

The CDR3 is CASSQGSTEAFF. The CDR3 DNA is TGTGCCAGCAGCCAGGGGAGCACTGAAGCTTTCTTT. The chain employs TRBV4-2 and TRBJ1-1; no definite D call. Germline V gene lookup returns CDR1 LGHNA and CDR2 YNFKEQ. V was shortened by 3 bases and J by 4 bases, with 6 bases between the two germline ends. The CDR3 covers 12 residues.